A single sample is the source of the 30 T cell receptor beta chains below, sequenced in a study of breast tumors, draining lymph nodes, adjacent tissues. Each CDR3 protein gets one entry after TCRdb re-called the multiplex PCR reads with MiXCR. This table holds tens of thousands of distinct CDR3 sequences, roughly 39% found once. Sequenced sample: breast tumor tissue. The receptors stem from a female donor with breast cancer. Some clones in this sample may be carry-over from other donors' samples.

In the case of this clonotype: A much bigger clone sits one base away, suggesting this may be a read error. A read error is likely, as this CDR3 ends without the conserved phenylalanine or tryptophan. The chain carries TRBV6-2 or TRBV6-3 and TRBJ1-2, with D hard to call. The CDR3 totals 12 residues. Germline V lookup: CDR1 MNHEY, CDR2 SVGEGT. Trimming pared 4 bases from V and 4 bases from J, leaving 7 bases between. The DNA of the CDR3 is TGTGCCAGCAGTTTTCAGCTCTATGGCTACACCTCC. Its translation: CASSFQLYGYTS.

There are a few counts of this clonotype. The gene calls are TRBV5-1 and TRBJ2-1, with 14 bases aligning to TRBD2. With V trimmed by 0 bases and J by 5 bases, 7 bases remained unmatched. Germline V gene sequence: CDR1 SGHRS, CDR2 YFSETQ. The length of the CDR3 is 18 residues. The CDR3 loop is CASSLGLAGGDGNNEQFF. CDR3 DNA sequence: TGCGCCAGCAGCTTGGGACTAGCGGGAGGGGACGGTAACAATGAGCAGTTCTTC.

Points on this clonotype: Since a much larger clone is just one base distant, this may be a read error. The chain employs TRBV6-1 and TRBJ2-7, with D perhaps TRBD1 (7 bases). V lost 8 bases to trimming and J lost 3 bases, with 14 bases between them. The CDR3 sequence is 13 residues long. The germline CDR1 and CDR2 sequences are MNHNS and SASEGT. For the CDR3, the DNA is TGTGCCAGCTCCCCAGGGGGGAACTACGAGCAGTACTTC. Its protein product is CASSPGGNYEQYF.

The sample holds many counts of this clonotype. V gene TRBV11-3 combines with J gene TRBJ2-1; TRBD1 or TRBD2 may be the D gene (7 bases each). Deletions cut 5 bases from V and 9 bases from J, with 23 bases between. Germline CDR1 and CDR2: SGHNT and YENEEA. The length of the CDR3 is 16 residues. Here the CDR3 DNA reads TGTGCCAGCAGCGCCCGACAGGGAGGGGGCATGGGTGAGCAGTTCTTC. Protein: CASSARQGGGMGEQFF.

V usage is TRBV10-3 and J usage is TRBJ1-2; 7 bases are shared with TRBD1. With V trimmed by 6 bases and J by 3 bases, 10 bases remained unmatched. The CDR3 totals 15 residues. Germline CDR1 reads ENHRY; CDR2 reads SYGVKD. The chain's CDR3 is CAIRTGTKWDYGYTF. In DNA, the CDR3 is TGTGCCATCAGGACAGGGACCAAATGGGACTATGGCTACACCTTC.

This clonotype was seen many times. The rearrangement links TRBV5-6 to TRBJ1-5; 9 bases are a match to TRBD1. Germline-derived CDR1 and CDR2 are SGHDT and YYEEEE. V dropped 3 bases and J dropped 6; count of bases not matched to a gene: 10. The CDR3 consists of 16 residues. The CDR3 loop reads CASSWYRGPVTQPQHF. CDR3 sequence (DNA): TGTGCCAGCAGCTGGTACAGGGGGCCAGTCACTCAGCCCCAGCATTTT. Looking up the rest from reference TRBV5-6 and TRBJ1-5 gives the full variable domain: DAGVTQSPTHLIKTRGQQVTLRCSPKSGHDTVSWYQQALGQGPQFIFQYYEEEERQRGNFPDRFSGHQFPNYSSELNVNALLLGDSALYLCASSWYRGPVTQPQHFGDGTRLSIL.

This clonotype was detected a few times. This sequence joins TRBV24-1 and TRBJ2-7; no reliable D call. The V and J ends lost 5 bases and 1 base respectively, with 5 bases between them. From germline, CDR1 is KGHDR and CDR2 SFDVKD. The CDR3 consists of 12 residues. The CDR3 loop reads CATSGGSYEQYF. Written as DNA, the CDR3 is TGTGCCACCAGTGGCGGATCCTACGAGCAGTACTTC.

The V gene is TRBV6-5, the J gene TRBJ2-1; 7 bases line up with TRBD1. The CDR3 has 14 residues. Germline V gene lookup returns CDR1 MNHEY and CDR2 SVGAGI. V was clipped by 3 bases and J by 4 bases; unmatched bases: 3. The CDR3 coding sequence is TGTGCCAGCAGTTATTTACAGGGGTACAATGAGCAGTTCTTC. It codes for CASSYLQGYNEQFF.

This clonotype was observed at least ten times. This chain joins TRBV20-1 and TRBJ1-6; no clear D gene. Trimming shortened V by 1 base and J by 6 bases, and 4 bases separated the two germline ends. The CDR3 is 12 residues long. Germline V gene sequence: CDR1 DFQATT, CDR2 SNEGSKA (reference sequence). CDR3 in DNA: TGCAGTGCTAGAGTCTCTAATTCACCCCTCCACTTT. Protein product: CSARVSNSPLHF.

In its sample, this clonotype was seen many times. The DNA for the CDR3 is TGTGCCAGCAGCTTCCCAGCGGGACACTACAATGAGCAGTTCTTC. It yields the protein CASSFPAGHYNEQFF. V usage is TRBV7-3 and J usage is TRBJ2-1; D possibly corresponds to TRBD2 (7 bases). The CDR3 covers 15 residues. Germline lookup yields CDR1 SGHTA and CDR2 FQGTGA. V lost 3 bases and J lost 3, with 12 bases in between.

Points on this clonotype: This may arise from a read error, as a much more abundant clone is one base away. V is TRBV28 and J is TRBJ2-5; D remains ambiguous. The CDR3 totals 13 residues. The V end lost 7 bases, the J end lost 2 bases, and 11 bases lay between the germline ends. The V gene's germline CDR1 is MDHEN and CDR2 SYDVKM. This CDR3 is CASTSFGQETQYF. The CDR3 nucleotides are TGTGCCAGCACCTCTTTCGGGCAAGAGACCCAGTACTTC.

This clonotype has a count of ten or more. The V gene is TRBV15, the J gene TRBJ2-2, with unresolved D. The CDR3 runs 14 residues. V lost 1 base, J lost 5 bases, and 8 bases lay in between. CDR1 and CDR2 from the germline V gene are LNHNV and YYDKDF (reference sequence). CDR3 DNA: TGTGCCACCAGCAGAGCTGGGATTACCGGGGAGCTGTTTTTT. Its protein product is CATSRAGITGELFF.

On this clonotype itself: The junction departs from germline at one end; a sequencing error may be responsible. The CDR3 DNA is TGTGCCAGTAGTATCGTGTCCCAGTTGGGCAACGTCCTGCCTTTC. This sequence encodes CASSIVSQLGNVLPF. The gene calls are TRBV7-9 and TRBJ2-6; D is undetermined. The CDR3 runs 15 residues. CDR1 and CDR2 from the germline V gene are SEHNR and FQNEAQ (reference sequence). Full variable domain (outside the CDR3, taken from reference TRBV7-9 and TRBJ2-6): DTGVSQNPRHKITKRGQNVTFRCDPISEHNRLYWYRQTLGQGPEFLTYFQNEAQLEKSRLLSDRFSAERPKGSFSTLEIQRTEQGDSAMYLCASSIVSQLGNVLPFGAGSRLTVL.

This clonotype came up once. The V and J genes are TRBV10-2 and TRBJ2-5; 10 positions match TRBD1. Germline CDR1 reads WSHSY; CDR2 reads SAAADI. With V trimmed by 4 bases and J by 4 bases, 0 bases remained unmatched. The CDR3 extends over 13 amino acids. This CDR3 reads CASSGQGAETQYF. CDR3 nucleotides: TGCGCCAGCAGTGGACAGGGGGCAGAGACCCAGTACTTC.

There are many counts of this clonotype. The CDR3: CAISDSTGEATEAFF. DNA of the CDR3: TGTGCCATCAGTGACTCCACAGGGGAAGCCACTGAAGCTTTCTTT. This rearrangement joins TRBV10-3 to TRBJ1-1; 7 bases are shared with TRBD1. The V gene end was trimmed by 3 bases and the J gene end by 4 bases; junction bases not matched to a gene: 8. Germline V gene lookup returns CDR1 ENHRY and CDR2 SYGVKD. The CDR3 sequence is 15 residues long.

The V call is TRBV6-4, the J call TRBJ1-5, with 7 bases aligning to TRBD1. The germline CDR1 and CDR2 sequences are MRHNA and SNTAGT. This CDR3 is 15 amino acids long. Unmatched junction bases numbered 10, after V lost 0 bases and J lost 11 bases. This CDR3 is CASSDSTDRASAQHF. CDR3 coding DNA: TGTGCCAGCAGTGACTCTACTGACAGGGCCTCAGCCCAGCATTTT.

This clonotype appeared many times. The DNA for the CDR3 is TGTGCCAGCAGTTACTCGATCCTTATAGAGACCCAGTACTTC. Translating gives CASSYSILIETQYF. The chain couples TRBV6-2 or TRBV6-3 to TRBJ2-5; no firm D call. The V end was cut by 0 bases, the J end by 4 bases, with 9 bases between. CDR1 MNHEY and CDR2 SVGEGT come from the germline V gene. This CDR3 contains 14 residues.

This clonotype was detected ten times or more. The chain uses TRBV20-1 and TRBJ2-3; D is perhaps TRBD2 (6 bases). CDR1 DFQATT and CDR2 SNEGSKA come from the germline V gene (reference sequence). The CDR3 is 17 residues long. V lost 2 bases and J 1 base, leaving 19 bases between the germline ends. CDR3 sequence: CSARIAAGYTGTDTQYF. CDR3 in DNA: TGCAGTGCTAGAATCGCTGCGGGGTACACGGGCACAGATACGCAGTATTTT.

The gene calls are TRBV20-1 and TRBJ2-3; 7 nucleotides match TRBD1. The germline V gene encodes CDR1 DFQATT and CDR2 SNEGSKA (reference sequence). CDR3 length: 13 amino acids. After removal of 6 bases from V and 1 base from J, the junction contained 4 bases not matched to a gene. This CDR3 is CSASTGGTDTQYF. The DNA for the CDR3 is TGCAGTGCCTCTACAGGGGGCACAGATACGCAGTATTTT.

This clonotype was detected many times. Just one base apart from a much larger clone, this may be a read error. In DNA, the CDR3 is TGTGCCAGCAGCGTACAGGGGACAGCAAATTCACCCCCCCACTTT. As protein: CASSVQGTANSPPHF. The chain combines TRBV9 with TRBJ1-6; 7 bases fit TRBD1. CDR3 size: 15 residues. Looked up from germline, CDR1 is SGDLS and CDR2 is YYNGEE.

This clonotype was seen many times. The genes are TRBV7-2 and TRBJ2-7, with D perhaps matching TRBD1 (6 bases). Trimming took 0 bases from V and 6 from J, leaving 9 bases between them. The CDR3 has 13 residues. From germline, CDR1 is SGHTA and CDR2 FQGNSA. The CDR3 DNA reads as TGTGCCAGCAGCTTAGCGCTAGGGGGCGAGCAGTACTTC. Translating gives CASSLALGGEQYF.

This clonotype was seen at least ten times. V gene TRBV2 combines with J gene TRBJ1-2; D gene unclear. There are 14 residues in the CDR3. The germline gives CDR1 SNHLY, CDR2 FYNNEI. Deletions cut 7 bases from V and 4 bases from J, with 16 bases between. The CDR3 is CASNLRSEGYGYTF. CDR3 sequence (DNA): TGTGCCAGCAACCTTCGATCCGAAGGCTATGGCTACACCTTC.

The rearrangement joins TRBV10-3 to TRBJ2-1; a possible D gene is TRBD1 (6 bases). Germline V gene data show CDR1 as ENHRY and CDR2 as SYGVKD. V lost 6 bases and J 0 bases, leaving 12 bases between the germline ends. This CDR3 is 15 amino acids long. CDR3 region: CAIRRQESSYNEQFF. The CDR3 nucleotides are TGTGCCATCAGGCGACAGGAAAGCTCCTACAATGAGCAGTTCTTC.

The table lists this clonotype with many counts. The V and J genes are TRBV20-1 and TRBJ2-1, with D possibly being TRBD2 (5 bases). Germline values: CDR1 DFQATT, CDR2 SNEGSKA (reference sequence). Trimming cost V 6 bases and J 11 bases, with 23 bases left between them. The CDR3 runs to 14 residues. The CDR3 protein is CSALWNFGETKQFF. CDR3 coding DNA: TGCAGTGCCCTCTGGAATTTCGGGGAGACGAAGCAGTTCTTC.

This clonotype was counted at least ten times. The chain links TRBV29-1 to TRBJ1-5; 7 positions agree with TRBD1. The CDR3 is 13 residues long. The V and J ends lost 5 bases and 8 bases, in that order; junction bases with no gene match: 9. Germline loops: CDR1 SQVTM, CDR2 ANQGSEA. CDR3 sequence: CSVKGQPGEPQHF. CDR3 DNA: TGCAGCGTTAAGGGACAGCCGGGCGAGCCCCAGCATTTT.

This chain uses TRBV19 with TRBJ1-1; 9 bases are shared with TRBD1. Germline lookup yields CDR1 LNHDA and CDR2 SQIVND (reference sequence). This CDR3 spans 15 amino acids. With V trimmed by 3 bases and J by 4 bases, 6 bases remained unmatched. DNA of the CDR3: TGTGCCAGTAGTATGGGACAGGGATGGGGCACTGAAGCTTTCTTT. Its protein product is CASSMGQGWGTEAFF. The complete variable domain, with remaining parts taken from reference TRBV19 and TRBJ1-1, reads DGGITQSPKYLFRKEGQNVTLSCEQNLNHDAMYWYRQDPGQGLRLIYYSQIVNDFQKGDIAEGYSVSREKKESFPLTVTSAQKNPTAFYLCASSMGQGWGTEAFFGQGTRLTVV.

This clonotype has a single count. The rearrangement uses TRBV12-3 or TRBV12-4 and TRBJ1-5, with 10 bases that match TRBD1. CDR3 length: 24 amino acids. The ends lost 5 bases at V and 9 bases at J; junction bases unmatched: 37. CDR3 sequence: CASSHTPDRTIANTGTGERWPQHF. The DNA for the CDR3 is TGTGCCAGCAGTCATACTCCGGACCGGACCATCGCGAACACCGGGACAGGGGAGAGGTGGCCCCAGCATTTT.

Of note for this clonotype: Mismatch with germline at one junction end may stem from a read error. The gene calls are TRBV20-1 and TRBJ2-7, with TRBD2 as a possible D gene (5 bases). This CDR3 is built from 13 residues. Germline assignment: CDR1 DFQATT and CDR2 SNEGSKA (reference sequence). The CDR3 spells CSAASTKVGEQYF. CDR3 DNA: TGTAGTGCTGCTAGCACCAAGGTCGGCGAGCAGTACTTC.

With regard to this clonotype: Germline is not matched at one junction end, which may reflect a read error. The rearrangement uses TRBV7-2 and TRBJ2-1; 9 bases agree with TRBD2. The CDR3 spans 16 residues. In germline, CDR1 is SGHTA, CDR2 FQGNSA. This CDR3 reads CANSSGGGRAKDEQFF. The CDR3 bases are TGTGCCAACAGCTCTGGGGGCGGGAGGGCCAAGGATGAGCAGTTCTTC.

This clonotype was seen at least ten times. The V gene is TRBV19, the J gene TRBJ2-7; D is perhaps TRBD1 or TRBD2 (5 bases each). The ends were cut back, 0 bases at V and 2 bases at J, with 8 bases in the middle. CDR3 length: 14 residues. CDR1 LNHDA and CDR2 SQIVND come from the germline V gene (reference sequence). The CDR3 loop reads CASSIESGPYEQYF. The CDR3 nucleotides are TGTGCCAGTAGTATAGAATCGGGACCCTACGAGCAGTACTTC.